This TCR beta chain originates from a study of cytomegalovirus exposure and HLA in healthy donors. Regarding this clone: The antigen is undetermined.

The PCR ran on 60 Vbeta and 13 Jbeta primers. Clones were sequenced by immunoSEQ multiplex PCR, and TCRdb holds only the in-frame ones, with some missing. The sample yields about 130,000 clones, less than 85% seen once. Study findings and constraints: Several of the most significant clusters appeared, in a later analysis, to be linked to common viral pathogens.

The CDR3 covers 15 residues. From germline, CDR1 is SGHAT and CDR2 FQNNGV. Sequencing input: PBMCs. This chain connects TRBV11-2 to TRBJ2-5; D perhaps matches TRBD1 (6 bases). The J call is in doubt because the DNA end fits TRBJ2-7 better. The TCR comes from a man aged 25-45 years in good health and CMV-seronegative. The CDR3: CASSLSLGTFGEQYF. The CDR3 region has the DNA TGTGCCAGCAGCTTAAGTCTAGGGACATTCGGCGAGCAGTACTTC.